These 16 T cell receptor beta chains were sequenced from one sample in a study of blood T cell repertoires in COVID-19. Assay: immunoSEQ multiplex PCR; the TCRdb copy retains only in-frame clones and omits some. This table holds 170,000 or so clones, roughly 75% found once. The sequenced sample consisted of peripheral blood. All receptors derive from a man between 65 and 85 years old with active or convalescent COVID-19.

Only a few counts were recorded for this clone. The V call is TRBV19, the J call TRBJ1-5; a weak D match, TRBD1 (5 bases). Germline assignment: CDR1 LNHDA and CDR2 SQIVND (reference sequence). There are 12 residues in the CDR3. V was trimmed by 9 bases and J by 9 bases, leaving 15 bases between them. In nucleotides, the CDR3 is TGTGCCAGCCTCGAGGCGGGGCGGCCCCAGCATTTT. Its translation: CASLEAGRPQHF. Drawing the rest from reference TRBV19 and TRBJ1-5, the complete variable domain is DGGITQSPKYLFRKEGQNVTLSCEQNLNHDAMYWYRQDPGQGLRLIYYSQIVNDFQKGDIAEGYSVSREKKESFPLTVTSAQKNPTAFYLCASLEAGRPQHFGDGTRLSIL.

This clone showed up just a few times. The CDR3 here is CASSPEGQGANQPQHF. CDR3 bases: TGCGCCAGCAGCCCGGAAGGACAGGGGGCGAATCAGCCCCAGCATTTT. The chain recombines TRBV5-1 with TRBJ1-5; 11 bases are shared with TRBD1. The junction had 7 bases not matched to a gene; V was cut back by 4 bases and J by 4 bases. The CDR3 contains 16 residues. The germline V gene has CDR1 SGHRS and CDR2 YFSETQ.

The rearrangement links TRBV5-8 to TRBJ1-1, with 12 positions matching TRBD1. There are 14 residues in the CDR3. V lost 4 bases, J lost 5 bases, and 3 bases stayed unmatched. CDR1 is SGHTS and CDR2 is YDEGEE in the germline V gene. CDR3 in DNA: TGTGCCAGCAGCCTGGGACAGGGGGCGACTGAAGCTTTCTTT. Residues: CASSLGQGATEAFF.

The chain joins TRBV7-9 to TRBJ1-6; D remains ambiguous. The CDR3 extends over 13 amino acids. The germline V gene encodes CDR1 SEHNR and CDR2 FQNEAQ (reference sequence). Trimming took off 4 bases at V and 6 bases at J, with 7 bases between the two ends. CDR3 amino acids: CASSYGFNSPLHF. The CDR3, as DNA: TGTGCCAGCAGCTACGGTTTTAATTCACCCCTCCACTTT. Full variable domain (rest looked up from reference TRBV7-9 and TRBJ1-6): DTGVSQNPRHKITKRGQNVTFRCDPISEHNRLYWYRQTLGQGPEFLTYFQNEAQLEKSRLLSDRFSAERPKGSFSTLEIQRTEQGDSAMYLCASSYGFNSPLHFGNGTRLTVT.

The sample holds one count of this clone. The chain joins TRBV6-2 or TRBV6-3 to TRBJ2-3, with TRBD2 matching over 13 bases. The germline gives CDR1 MNHEY, CDR2 SVGEGT. Trimming took 6 bases from V and 0 from J; bases not matched to a gene: 6. This CDR3 is built from 17 residues. CDR3 loop: CASRPPGLAGSTDTQYF. The CDR3 coding sequence is TGTGCCAGCAGGCCTCCGGGACTAGCGGGGAGCACAGATACGCAGTATTTT.

The V and J genes are TRBV9 and TRBJ1-1; 7 positions match TRBD1. CDR3 size: 15 residues. The germline V gene has CDR1 SGDLS and CDR2 YYNGEE. V dropped 0 bases and J dropped 4; count of bases not matched to a gene: 6. CDR3 sequence reads: CASSVADRAGTEAFF. DNA of the CDR3: TGTGCCAGCAGCGTAGCTGACAGGGCGGGCACTGAAGCTTTCTTT.

The chain is built from TRBV7-9 and TRBJ1-5, with D possibly TRBD1 on 6 matching bases. The CDR3 extends over 14 amino acids. CDR1 SEHNR and CDR2 FQNEAQ come from the germline V gene (reference sequence). Trimming took 3 bases from V and 1 from J, leaving 7 bases between them. In nucleotides, the CDR3 is TGTGCCAGCAGCTTCGGACAGAGCAATCAGCCCCAGCATTTT. Protein sequence: CASSFGQSNQPQHF.

The J gene is TRBJ2-2, the V gene TRBV29-1; 7 bases match TRBD1. Germline CDR1 is SQVTM and CDR2 is ANQGSEA. The CDR3 is 14 amino acids. V shed 3 bases, J shed 6 bases, and the junction held 7 bases outside the gene matches. The CDR3 coding sequence is TGCAGCGTTGACAGGGGGAGAGGGGCCGGGGAGCTGTTTTTT. Its protein is CSVDRGRGAGELFF.

A single count supports this clone. The chain employs TRBV6-5 and TRBJ2-5; a weak D match, TRBD2 (6 bases). Germline V gene lookup returns CDR1 MNHEY and CDR2 SVGAGI. This CDR3 region has 13 residues. V dropped 2 bases and J dropped 5 bases, with 9 bases sitting between them. CDR3 in amino acids: CASSYRERETQYF. The DNA for the CDR3 is TGTGCCAGCAGTTACCGGGAGAGGGAGACCCAGTACTTC.

Here the CDR3 reads CASSLGGRSEQYF. Here the CDR3 DNA reads TGTGCCAGCAGCTTGGGTGGGAGAAGCGAGCAGTACTTC. This rearrangement joins TRBV5-6 to TRBJ2-7; tentatively, D is TRBD2 (5 bases). Per the germline V gene, CDR1 is SGHDT and CDR2 is YYEEEE. The CDR3 is made up of 13 amino acids. Trimming took off 0 bases at V and 6 bases at J, with 10 bases between the two ends.

This clone has only a few counts. The rearrangement uses TRBV5-5 and TRBJ1-4, with no clear D. Trimming took 1 base from V and 7 from J, leaving 11 bases between them. This CDR3 comprises 14 residues. Germline V gives CDR1 SGHKS, CDR2 YYEKEE (reference sequence). This CDR3 is CASSLWREGEKLFF. CDR3 DNA: TGTGCCAGCAGCTTGTGGAGGGAGGGTGAAAAACTGTTTTTT. The full variable domain, completed using reference TRBV5-5 and TRBJ1-4, is DAGVTQSPTHLIKTRGQQVTLRCSPISGHKSVSWYQQVLGQGPQFIFQYYEKEERGRGNFPDRFSARQFPNYSSELNVNALLLGDSALYLCASSLWREGEKLFFGSGTQLSVL.

The CDR3 loop is CASSLGTGKDEQYF. CDR3 sequence (DNA): TGTGCCAGCTCCCTCGGGACAGGGAAGGACGAGCAGTACTTC. V and J are TRBV18 and TRBJ2-7; 9 nucleotides agree with TRBD1. The V and J ends lost 6 bases and 5 bases, in that order; junction bases with no gene match: 8. CDR1 and CDR2 from the germline V gene are KGHSH and LQKENI. The CDR3 length is 14 residues.

The chain carries TRBV14 and TRBJ1-2, with D uncertain. The germline V and J ends were trimmed by 0 bases and 9 bases, with 11 bases remaining between them. Per germline, CDR1 SGHDN and CDR2 FVKESK. This CDR3 has 13 residues. CDR3 region: CASSQEVSLRYTF. CDR3 sequence (DNA): TGTGCCAGCAGCCAAGAAGTAAGCTTACGCTACACCTTC.

The CDR3 loop reads CASSDGGQGYNEQFF. CDR3 DNA: TGTGCCAGCAGTGACGGGGGACAGGGGTACAATGAGCAGTTCTTC. The V call is TRBV6-4, the J call TRBJ2-1; TRBD1 aligns across 10 bases. CDR1 and CDR2 (germline): MRHNA, SNTAGT. V lost 2 bases to trimming and J lost 4 bases; unmatched junction nucleotides: 2. The CDR3 runs to 15 residues.

The chain recombines TRBV12-3 or TRBV12-4 with TRBJ1-5, with a tentative D call TRBD1 (5 bases). This CDR3 has 12 residues. The V end lost 7 bases, the J end lost 6 bases, and 10 bases lay between the germline ends. CDR3 protein: CASTQGSQPQHF. In nucleotides, the CDR3 is TGTGCCAGCACTCAGGGATCTCAGCCCCAGCATTTT.

The rearrangement links TRBV10-3 to TRBJ1-2; D uncertain. The CDR3 runs to 13 residues. The germline V and J ends were trimmed by 3 bases and 5 bases, with 10 bases remaining between them. Germline CDR1 and CDR2: ENHRY and SYGVKD. The CDR3 DNA reads as TGTGCCATCAGTGATGAGGGAGGATATGGCTACACCTTC. This codes for CAISDEGGYGYTF.